This TCR beta chain was observed in a study of T cell responses to AZD1222 COVID-19 vaccine. In the study overall: Second doses at about 4 or about 12 weeks were pooled. General study results and limits: The study identified only five to seven AZD1222 recipients as seropositive at baseline. Spike-specific TCR breadth and depth went up after people got two AZD1222 doses.

The table came from immunoSEQ multiplex PCR; TCRdb's copy has only in-frame clones and leaves some out. The top ten clones hold around 16% of a sample with roughly 140,000 clones, approximately 90% of them seen once. V was pared by 4 bases and J by 0 bases, with 13 bases between. The CDR3 extends over 15 amino acids. From germline, CDR1 is SGHDT and CDR2 YYEEEE. A remark on this clone: The antigen remains unidentified.

The origin of this receptor is an adult in good health. This chain links TRBV5-6 with TRBJ1-1, with TRBD1 as a possible D gene (5 bases). The material sequenced was peripheral blood, taken on day 0 of AZD1222 vaccination. CDR3 DNA sequence: TGTGCCAGCAGCCCGGGACCAATGATGAACACTGAAGCTTTCTTT. The encoded protein is CASSPGPMMNTEAFF.